What follows are 32 T cell receptor beta chains derived from one specimen sequenced in a study of blood T cell repertoires in COVID-19. Method: immunoSEQ multiplex PCR; TCRdb's copy keeps in-frame clones and lacks some. Here the sample spans more than 95,000 clones, around 81% being singletons. The source material was peripheral blood. Receptor source: a man aged 25 to 40 with COVID-19, enrolled during active disease.

CDR3 loop: CASSQCWSRGQYF. CDR3 coding DNA: TGTGCCAGCAGCCAATGCTGGAGCCGCGGGCAGTACTTC. This rearrangement joins TRBV3-1 (or the pseudogene TRBV3-2) to TRBJ2-7; D is unclear. This CDR3 comprises 13 residues. Trimming removed 2 bases at V and 9 bases at J, with 14 bases between. Germline V gene lookup returns CDR1 LGHDT and CDR2 YNNKEL (reference sequence).

V and J are TRBV10-3 and TRBJ1-3, with 12 bases matching TRBD1. Trimming removed 6 bases from V and 3 bases from J; junction bases left unmatched: 18. Germline CDR1 reads ENHRY; CDR2 reads SYGVKD. This CDR3 contains 20 residues. CDR3 sequence (DNA): TGTGCCATCAGCCTATCACCCGGGACAGGGGGCGTTTTTGGTGGAAACACCATATATTTT. Translated, it gives CAISLSPGTGGVFGGNTIYF.

The V and J genes are TRBV11-3 and TRBJ2-5, with TRBD1 matching 7 bases. The V gene end was trimmed by 1 base and the J gene end by 0 bases; junction bases not matched to a gene: 5. This CDR3 region has 16 residues. Germline CDR1 reads SGHNT; CDR2 reads YENEEA. CDR3 region: CASSLGGTAYQETQYF. In DNA, the CDR3 is TGTGCCAGCAGCTTAGGGGGGACAGCCTACCAAGAGACCCAGTACTTC.

This clone occurred a few times. This sequence joins TRBV6-5 and TRBJ1-2; a weak D match, TRBD1 (6 bases). Looked up from germline, CDR1 is MNHEY and CDR2 is SVGAGI. The CDR3 is made up of 14 amino acids. The V end was cut by 4 bases, the J end by 6 bases, with 15 bases between. The CDR3 nucleotides read TGTGCCAGCAGTTCTACCACAGGGTTCAATGGCTACACCTTC. Translating it yields CASSSTTGFNGYTF.

This chain links TRBV5-1 with TRBJ2-3, with 9 bases that match TRBD1. V was pared by 4 bases and J by 2 bases, with 5 bases of the junction left unmatched. The CDR3 covers 15 residues. The V gene's germline CDR1 is SGHRS and CDR2 YFSETQ. This CDR3 is CASSVGQGATDTQYF. Written as DNA, the CDR3 is TGCGCCAGCAGCGTGGGACAGGGTGCCACAGATACGCAGTATTTT. Full variable domain (rest looked up from reference TRBV5-1 and TRBJ2-3): KAGVTQTPRYLIKTRGQQVTLSCSPISGHRSVSWYQQTPGQGLQFLFEYFSETQRNKGNFPGRFSGRQFSNSRSEMNVSTLELGDSALYLCASSVGQGATDTQYFGPGTRLTVL.

The CDR3 spells CASSLLARTYEQYF. The DNA of the CDR3 is TGTGCCAGCAGCCTACTAGCGCGAACCTACGAGCAGTACTTC. This chain joins TRBV28 and TRBJ2-7; 7 positions match TRBD2. Germline CDR1 reads MDHEN; CDR2 reads SYDVKM. The CDR3 has 14 residues. J lost 2 bases, V lost 6 bases, and 7 bases had no gene match.

This clone has a handful of counts. The genes are TRBV5-1 and TRBJ1-4, with D tentatively TRBD1 (6 bases). CDR1 and CDR2 from the germline V gene are SGHRS and YFSETQ. The V end was cut by 3 bases, the J end by 5 bases, with 14 bases between. The CDR3 spans 15 residues. The CDR3 region has the DNA TGCGCCAGCAGCTGGGCCGGGACAAACAATGAAAAACTGTTTTTT. Its translation: CASSWAGTNNEKLFF.

The CDR3 spells CASSPAVTDTQYF. The CDR3 DNA reads TGTGCCAGCAGTCCCGCAGTCACAGATACGCAGTATTTT. J is TRBJ2-3 and V is TRBV6-5; the D is unclear. CDR1 and CDR2 (germline): MNHEY, SVGAGI. The CDR3 loop spans 13 amino acids. Trimming shortened V by 5 bases and J by 2 bases, and 8 bases separated the two germline ends.

The V and J genes are TRBV18 and TRBJ1-2; 12 nucleotides match TRBD1. The CDR3 contains 17 residues. Germline CDR1 is KGHSH and CDR2 is LQKENI. V gave up 3 bases and J gave up 6 bases; unmatched junction bases: 11. CDR3 in DNA: TGTGCCAGCTCACCCTCAGTTCCGGGACAGGGGGCACATGGCTACACCTTC. Amino acids: CASSPSVPGQGAHGYTF.

In this sample, this clone turned up a few times. It is likely a read error, because the conserved phenylalanine at the end of the CDR3 is missing. The DNA is omitted, as the CDR3 cannot be located on it reliably, and the CDR3 follows TCRdb's listing. V gene TRBV7-9 combines with J gene TRBJ1-3; the D call in the table, TRBD1, was not verified against the DNA. CDR1 and CDR2 (germline): SEHNR, FQNEAQ (reference sequence). A total of 12 residues make up the CDR3, ends included. The CDR3 protein is CASSLSEGDSSL.

V usage is TRBV6-4 and J usage is TRBJ1-2; the D is unclear. CDR3 length: 15 amino acids. V lost 5 bases, J lost 4 bases, and 17 bases lay in between. In germline, CDR1 is MRHNA, CDR2 SNTAGT. The CDR3 here is CASSPSYGGSYGYTF. CDR3 bases: TGTGCCAGCAGTCCCTCGTACGGAGGGTCCTATGGCTACACCTTC.

This chain uses TRBV2 with TRBJ1-1, with D tentatively TRBD1 (6 bases). There are 11 residues in the CDR3. Trimming stripped 8 bases from V and 5 bases from J, with 9 bases between. From germline, CDR1 is SNHLY and CDR2 FYNNEI. In DNA form, the CDR3 reads TGTGCCAGCTCGCAGGGGACTGAAGCTTTCTTT. It is translated as CASSQGTEAFF.

The chain links TRBV30 to TRBJ1-3; D call uncertain. In germline, CDR1 is GTSNPN, CDR2 SVGIG (reference sequence). The CDR3 has 16 residues. Trimming left V 2 bases short and J 0 bases short, with 14 bases between. CDR3 amino acids: CAWSSQSLVSGNTIYF. The CDR3 DNA sequence: TGTGCCTGGAGTTCCCAATCACTCGTCTCTGGAAACACCATATATTTT.

V and J are TRBV27 and TRBJ2-3; D is perhaps TRBD2 (5 bases). The CDR3 consists of 16 residues. Trimming shortened V by 0 bases and J by 2 bases, and 12 bases separated the two germline ends. The germline CDR1 and CDR2 sequences are MNHEY and SMNVEV (reference sequence). The CDR3 nucleotides read TGTGCCAGCAGTTTATCGCTGGGCGACTACACAGATACGCAGTATTTT. It specifies CASSLSLGDYTDTQYF.

The V and J genes are TRBV11-2 and TRBJ2-7, with TRBD1 as a possible D gene (5 bases). The CDR3 is 12 amino acids. Trimming pared 4 bases from V and 7 bases from J, leaving 11 bases between. Germline V CDR1 and CDR2: SGHAT, FQNNGV. The CDR3 coding sequence is TGTGCCAGCAGCTCCCAGGGTTTTGAGCAGTACTTC. Translated, it gives CASSSQGFEQYF.

The chain recombines TRBV7-8 with TRBJ1-3; no reliable D call. CDR1 is SGHVS, CDR2 FQNEAQ, per germline. V dropped 0 bases and J dropped 0 bases, with 6 bases sitting between them. The CDR3 is made up of 15 amino acids. CDR3 DNA: TGTGCCAGCAGCTTAGCGCGGAGCTCTGGAAACACCATATATTTT. It is translated as CASSLARSSGNTIYF. The full variable domain, its missing parts supplied by reference TRBV7-8 and TRBJ1-3, is GAGVSQSPRYKVAKRGQDVALRCDPISGHVSLFWYQQALGQGPEFLTYFQNEAQLDKSGLPSDRFFAERPEGSVSTLKIQRTQQEDSAVYLCASSLARSSGNTIYFGEGSWLTVV.

This chain connects TRBV6-2 or TRBV6-3 to TRBJ1-1; no firm D call. Trimming took off 0 bases at V and 8 bases at J, with 4 bases between the two ends. The CDR3 is 11 residues long. Germline CDR1 MNHEY, CDR2 SVGEGT. The CDR3 protein is CASSYSLEAFF. The CDR3 DNA sequence: TGTGCCAGCAGTTACTCCTTAGAAGCTTTCTTT.

The V and J genes are TRBV30 and TRBJ2-5, with a weak D call TRBD1 (6 bases). V was cut by 5 bases and J by 0 bases, with 10 bases left in between. The germline V gene encodes CDR1 GTSNPN and CDR2 SVGIG (reference sequence). The CDR3 length is 13 residues. CDR3 loop: CAWSTGYQETQYF. DNA for the CDR3: TGTGCCTGGTCGACAGGTTACCAAGAGACCCAGTACTTC.

The chain carries TRBV12-3 or TRBV12-4 and TRBJ1-4, with D hard to call. The CDR3 contains 13 residues. Trimming left V 6 bases short and J 8 bases short, with 13 bases between. The CDR3 nucleotides read TGTGCCAGCAGGGGAGGGTCGGACGAAAAACTGTTTTTT. It codes for CASRGGSDEKLFF.

This rearrangement joins TRBV24-1 to TRBJ1-5; 9 positions match TRBD1. Looked up from germline, CDR1 is KGHDR and CDR2 is SFDVKD. V lost 3 bases, J lost 3 bases, and 2 bases stayed unmatched. There are 15 residues in the CDR3. The CDR3 region has the DNA TGTGCCACCAGTGATGGGGACAGGGACAATCAGCCCCAGCATTTT. Protein: CATSDGDRDNQPQHF.

This rearrangement joins TRBV5-5 to TRBJ2-3; 8 nucleotides align to TRBD1. The length of the CDR3 is 15 residues. With 4 bases clipped from V and 2 bases from J, the junction kept 6 bases outside the gene matches. Germline CDR1 and CDR2: SGHKS and YYEKEE (reference sequence). CDR3 amino acids: CASSMGQAVTDTQYF. DNA for the CDR3: TGTGCCAGCAGCATGGGACAGGCGGTCACAGATACGCAGTATTTT.

V is TRBV28 and J is TRBJ2-2; TRBD2 might be the D (6 bases). Germline CDR1 is MDHEN and CDR2 is SYDVKM. The CDR3 spans 14 residues. Trimming pared 1 base from V and 6 bases from J, leaving 9 bases between. The CDR3 loop is CASSLYRRAGELFF. The CDR3 bases are TGTGCCAGCAGTTTATATCGGAGGGCCGGGGAGCTGTTTTTT.

The CDR3 nucleotides read TGTGCCATCAGTGAGTCGAAATTGATGGAGAACTATGGCTACACCTTC. Translation gives CAISESKLMENYGYTF. The chain is built from TRBV10-3 and TRBJ1-2; no reliable D call. CDR1 and CDR2 (germline): ENHRY, SYGVKD. The ends were cut back, 0 bases at V and 2 bases at J, with 13 bases in the middle. The CDR3 consists of 16 residues.

This clone was counted a few times. The chain's CDR3 is CASSKTGATTDTQYF. The CDR3 nucleotides are TGTGCCAGCAGCAAGACAGGGGCGACCACAGATACGCAGTATTTT. The chain uses TRBV6-4 and TRBJ2-3; TRBD1 matches at 8 bases. This CDR3 spans 15 amino acids. Per germline, CDR1 MRHNA and CDR2 SNTAGT. J lost 2 bases, V lost 6 bases, and 7 bases had no gene match.

The rearrangement links TRBV3-1 (or the pseudogene TRBV3-2) to TRBJ1-4; D unclear. Germline CDR1 and CDR2: LGHDT and YNNKEL (reference sequence). V was clipped by 5 bases and J by 11 bases, with 9 bases between them. The CDR3 spans 11 residues. The chain's CDR3 is CASSIRGKLFF. CDR3 nucleotide sequence: TGTGCCAGCAGCATCAGAGGGAAACTGTTTTTT.

The chain uses TRBV18 and TRBJ2-3; 10 bases line up with TRBD2. The CDR3 is 15 amino acids. V was clipped by 0 bases and J by 6 bases; unmatched bases: 3. In germline, CDR1 is KGHSH, CDR2 LQKENI. CDR3 nucleotides: TGTGCCAGCTCACCACCGGGACTAGCGTTTGATACGCAGTATTTT. This gives the protein CASSPPGLAFDTQYF. The full variable domain, in which reference TRBV18 and TRBJ2-3 provide the parts outside the CDR3, is NAGVMQNPRHLVRRRGQEARLRCSPMKGHSHVYWYRQLPEEGLKFMVYLQKENIIDESGMPKERFSAEFPKEGPSILRIQQVVRGDSAAYFCASSPPGLAFDTQYFGPGTRLTVL.

In this sample, this clone turned up a few times. This chain links TRBV19 with TRBJ1-6, with 9 nucleotides matching TRBD1. The CDR3 runs 14 residues. V lost 7 bases, J lost 6 bases, and 4 bases stayed unmatched. Looked up from germline, CDR1 is LNHDA and CDR2 is SQIVND (reference sequence). The CDR3 sequence: CASTPGQGNSPLHF. In nucleotides, the CDR3 is TGTGCCAGTACCCCGGGACAGGGTAATTCACCCCTCCACTTT. Looking up the rest from reference TRBV19 and TRBJ1-6 gives the full variable domain: DGGITQSPKYLFRKEGQNVTLSCEQNLNHDAMYWYRQDPGQGLRLIYYSQIVNDFQKGDIAEGYSVSREKKESFPLTVTSAQKNPTAFYLCASTPGQGNSPLHFGNGTRLTVT.

The V and J genes are TRBV7-2 and TRBJ2-5; D may be TRBD2 (6 bases). Per the germline V gene, CDR1 is SGHTA and CDR2 is FQGNSA. This CDR3 has 14 residues. The V gene lost 5 bases and the J gene lost 4 bases, with 14 bases spanning the gap. The DNA for the CDR3 is TGTGCCAGCAGCCTCGCGGGGATAAGAGAGACCCAGTACTTC. It translates to CASSLAGIRETQYF. The full variable domain, rest sourced from reference TRBV7-2 and TRBJ2-5, is GAGVSQSPSNKVTEKGKDVELRCDPISGHTALYWYRQSLGQGLEFLIYFQGNSAPDKSGLPSDRFSAERTGGSVSTLTIQRTQQEDSAVYLCASSLAGIRETQYFGPGTRLLVL.

This clone showed up just a few times. The V and J genes are TRBV7-2 and TRBJ2-3, with 8 bases matching TRBD2. CDR3 length equals 14 residues. J lost 5 bases, V lost 2 bases, and 3 bases had no gene match. In germline, CDR1 is SGHTA, CDR2 FQGNSA. Here the CDR3 DNA reads TGTGCCAGCAGCTTATCCCTAGCGGGAGATACGCAGTATTTT. Translation: CASSLSLAGDTQYF.

CDR3 in DNA: TGTGCCAGACAGGGATCTGATTCACCCCTCCACTTT. This gives the protein CARQGSDSPLHF. The chain recombines TRBV7-5 with TRBJ1-6; the table's D call, TRBD1, was not checked against the DNA. TRBV7-5 is classified as a pseudogene. The CDR3 consists of 12 residues.

The chain has TRBV19 and TRBJ1-6; 10 bases are a match to TRBD1. Germline CDR1 reads LNHDA; CDR2 reads SQIVND (reference sequence). Losses at the gene ends were 8 bases for V and 7 bases for J; bases not matched to a gene: 11. This CDR3 comprises 16 residues. This CDR3 is CASGIRDRGLNSPLHF. CDR3 nucleotide sequence: TGTGCCAGTGGAATCCGGGACAGGGGTTTGAATTCACCCCTCCACTTT.

This clone came up a few times. The J gene is TRBJ2-7, the V gene TRBV2; TRBD1 agrees at 7 bases. V lost 4 bases, J lost 0 bases, and 0 bases stayed unmatched. The CDR3 length is 13 residues. Germline CDR1 and CDR2: SNHLY and FYNNEI. CDR3 DNA: TGTGCCAGCAGTGGGGACAGCTCCTACGAGCAGTACTTC. This encodes CASSGDSSYEQYF.